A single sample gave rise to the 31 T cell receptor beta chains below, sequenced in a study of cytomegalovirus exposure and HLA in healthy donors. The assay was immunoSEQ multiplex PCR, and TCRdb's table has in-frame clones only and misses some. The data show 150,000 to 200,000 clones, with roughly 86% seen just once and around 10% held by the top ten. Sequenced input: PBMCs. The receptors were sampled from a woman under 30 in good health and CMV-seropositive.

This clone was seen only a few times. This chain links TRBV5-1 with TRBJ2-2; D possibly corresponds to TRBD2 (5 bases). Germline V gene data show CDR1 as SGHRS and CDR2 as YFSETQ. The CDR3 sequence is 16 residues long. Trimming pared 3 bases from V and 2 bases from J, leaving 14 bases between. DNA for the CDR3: TGCGCCAGCAGCTCGGACCGAGGACTTAACACCGGGGAGCTGTTTTTT. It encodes CASSSDRGLNTGELFF.

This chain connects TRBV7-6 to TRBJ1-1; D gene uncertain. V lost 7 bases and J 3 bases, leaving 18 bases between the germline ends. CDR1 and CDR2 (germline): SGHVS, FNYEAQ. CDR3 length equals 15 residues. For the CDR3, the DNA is TGTGCCAGCAACCCGGGGATGATTAGTGACACTGAAGCTTTCTTT. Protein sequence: CASNPGMISDTEAFF. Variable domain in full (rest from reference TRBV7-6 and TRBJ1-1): GAGVSQSPRYKVTKRGQDVALRCDPISGHVSLYWYRQALGQGPEFLTYFNYEAQQDKSGLPNDRFSAERPEGSISTLTIQRTEQRDSAMYRCASNPGMISDTEAFFGQGTRLTVV.

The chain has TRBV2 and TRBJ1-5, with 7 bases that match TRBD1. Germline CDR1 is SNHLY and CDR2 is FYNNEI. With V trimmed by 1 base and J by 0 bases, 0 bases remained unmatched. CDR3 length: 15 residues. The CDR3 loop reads CASSEDRGSNQPQHF. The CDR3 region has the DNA TGTGCCAGCAGTGAAGACAGGGGTAGCAATCAGCCCCAGCATTTT.

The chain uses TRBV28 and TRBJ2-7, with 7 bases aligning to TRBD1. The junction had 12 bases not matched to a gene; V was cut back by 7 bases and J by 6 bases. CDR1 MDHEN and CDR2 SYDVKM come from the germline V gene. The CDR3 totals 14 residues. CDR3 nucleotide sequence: TGTGCCAGCACCCTCGACAGGGTGTCTGGCGAGCAGTACTTC. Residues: CASTLDRVSGEQYF.

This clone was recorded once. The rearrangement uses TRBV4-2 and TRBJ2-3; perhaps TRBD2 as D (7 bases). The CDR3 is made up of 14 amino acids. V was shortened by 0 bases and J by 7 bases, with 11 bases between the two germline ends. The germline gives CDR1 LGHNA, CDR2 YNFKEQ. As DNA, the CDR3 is TGTGCCAGCAGCCAAGAAGGGGGGGCCAATACGCAGTATTTT. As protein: CASSQEGGANTQYF.

The CDR3 DNA reads TGTGCCAGCAGTTTCCTACTAGCGCTCCTGGGGGATACGCAGTATTTT. Translating it yields CASSFLLALLGDTQYF. This rearrangement joins TRBV7-2 to TRBJ2-3, with 7 bases matching TRBD2. CDR1 and CDR2 from the germline V gene are SGHTA and FQGNSA. V trimming: 6 bases; J trimming: 6 bases; junction bases outside the gene matches: 15. The CDR3 covers 16 residues.

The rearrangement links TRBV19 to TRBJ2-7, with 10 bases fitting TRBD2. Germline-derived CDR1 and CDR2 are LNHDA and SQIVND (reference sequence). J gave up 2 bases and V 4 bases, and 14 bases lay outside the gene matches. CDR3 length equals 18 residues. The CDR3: CASSTDFNMGLATYEQYF. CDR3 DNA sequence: TGTGCCAGTAGTACGGACTTTAATATGGGACTAGCGACCTACGAGCAGTACTTC.

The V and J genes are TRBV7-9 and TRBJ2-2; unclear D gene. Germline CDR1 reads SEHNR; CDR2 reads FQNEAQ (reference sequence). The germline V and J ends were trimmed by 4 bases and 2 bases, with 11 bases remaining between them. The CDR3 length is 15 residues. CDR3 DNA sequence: TGTGCCAGCAGCTCGGTCGGCGGAAACACCGGGGAGCTGTTTTTT. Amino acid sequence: CASSSVGGNTGELFF.

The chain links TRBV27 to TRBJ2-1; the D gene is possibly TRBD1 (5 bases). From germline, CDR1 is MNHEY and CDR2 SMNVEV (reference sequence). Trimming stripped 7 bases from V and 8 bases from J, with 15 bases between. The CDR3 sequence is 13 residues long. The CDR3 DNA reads TGTGCCAGCACCAAAGACAGAGGCGATGAGCAGTTCTTC. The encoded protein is CASTKDRGDEQFF.

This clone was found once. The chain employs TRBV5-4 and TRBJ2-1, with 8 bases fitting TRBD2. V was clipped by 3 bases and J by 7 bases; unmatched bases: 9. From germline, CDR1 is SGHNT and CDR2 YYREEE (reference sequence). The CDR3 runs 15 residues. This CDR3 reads CASSSRTGLENEQFF. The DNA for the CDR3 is TGTGCCAGCAGCTCCCGCACGGGACTAGAGAATGAGCAGTTCTTC. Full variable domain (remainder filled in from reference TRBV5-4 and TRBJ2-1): ETGVTQSPTHLIKTRGQQVTLRCSSQSGHNTVSWYQQALGQGPQFIFQYYREEENGRGNFPPRFSGLQFPNYSSELNVNALELDDSALYLCASSSRTGLENEQFFGPGTRLTVL.

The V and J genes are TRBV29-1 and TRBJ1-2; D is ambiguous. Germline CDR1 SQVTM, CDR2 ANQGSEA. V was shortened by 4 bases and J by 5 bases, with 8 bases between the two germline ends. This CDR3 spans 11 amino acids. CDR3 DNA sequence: TGCAGCGTTGGTAGTTTATATGGCTACACCTTC. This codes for CSVGSLYGYTF.

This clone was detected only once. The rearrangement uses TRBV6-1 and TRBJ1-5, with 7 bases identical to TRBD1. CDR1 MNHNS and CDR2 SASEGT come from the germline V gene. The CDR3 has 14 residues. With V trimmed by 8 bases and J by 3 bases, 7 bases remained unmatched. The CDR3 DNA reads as TGTGCCAGCTTTAACGGACAGGACAATCAGCCCCAGCATTTT. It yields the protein CASFNGQDNQPQHF.

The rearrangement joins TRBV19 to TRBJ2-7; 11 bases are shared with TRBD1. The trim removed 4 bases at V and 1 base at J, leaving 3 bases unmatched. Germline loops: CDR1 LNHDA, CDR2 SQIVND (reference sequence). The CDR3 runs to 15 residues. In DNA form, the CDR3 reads TGTGCCAGTAGTACCGGGACAGGGGGGTCCTACGAGCAGTACTTC. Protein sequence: CASSTGTGGSYEQYF.

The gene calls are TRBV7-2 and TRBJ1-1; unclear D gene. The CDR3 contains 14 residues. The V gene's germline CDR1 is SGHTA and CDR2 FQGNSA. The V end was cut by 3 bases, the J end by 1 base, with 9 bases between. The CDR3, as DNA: TGTGCCAGCAGCTTTCTGGCCGCGAACACTGAAGCTTTCTTT. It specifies CASSFLAANTEAFF.

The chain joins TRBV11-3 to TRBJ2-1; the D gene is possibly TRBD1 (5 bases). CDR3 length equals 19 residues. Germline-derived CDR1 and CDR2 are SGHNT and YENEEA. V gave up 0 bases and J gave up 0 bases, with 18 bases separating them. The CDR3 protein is CASSLDRATARSSYNEQFF. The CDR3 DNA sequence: TGTGCCAGCAGCTTAGATCGAGCGACAGCGAGAAGCTCCTACAATGAGCAGTTCTTC.

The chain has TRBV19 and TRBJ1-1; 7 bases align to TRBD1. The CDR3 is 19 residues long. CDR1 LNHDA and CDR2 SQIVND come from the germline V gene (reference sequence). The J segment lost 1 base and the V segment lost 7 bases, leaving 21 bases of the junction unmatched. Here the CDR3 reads CASTLPPGQQTASNTEAFF. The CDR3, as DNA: TGTGCCAGTACCCTACCTCCGGGACAGCAAACAGCCTCGAACACTGAAGCTTTCTTT.

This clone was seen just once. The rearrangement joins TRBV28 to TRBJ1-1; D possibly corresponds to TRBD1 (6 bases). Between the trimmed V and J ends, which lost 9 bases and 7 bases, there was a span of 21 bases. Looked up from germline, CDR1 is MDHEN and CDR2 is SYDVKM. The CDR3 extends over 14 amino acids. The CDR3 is CASYRRGGLIEAFF. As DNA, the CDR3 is TGTGCCAGTTACCGTAGGGGGGGGCTCATTGAAGCTTTCTTT.

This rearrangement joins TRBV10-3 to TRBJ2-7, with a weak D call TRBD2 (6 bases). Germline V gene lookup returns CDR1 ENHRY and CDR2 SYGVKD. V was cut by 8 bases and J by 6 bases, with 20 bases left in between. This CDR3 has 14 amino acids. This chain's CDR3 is CAIRRASGFGEQYF. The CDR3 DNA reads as TGTGCCATCCGGAGGGCCTCAGGTTTTGGCGAGCAGTACTTC.

CDR3 sequence (DNA): TGTGCCAGCAGTTTTCTAGGCCCGAACACTGAAGCTTTCTTT. This translates into CASSFLGPNTEAFF. The gene calls are TRBV27 and TRBJ1-1; D ambiguous. Between the trimmed V and J ends, which lost 3 bases and 1 base, there was a span of 9 bases. The CDR3 consists of 14 residues. From germline, CDR1 is MNHEY and CDR2 SMNVEV (reference sequence).

CDR3 residues: CASSPEVGLWYEQYF. CDR3 DNA sequence: TGTGCCAGTAGTCCCGAGGTTGGACTTTGGTACGAGCAGTACTTC. This chain joins TRBV19 and TRBJ2-7, with D tentatively TRBD2 (5 bases). This CDR3 has 15 amino acids. Trimming shortened V by 5 bases and J by 4 bases, and 18 bases separated the two germline ends. Germline V gene sequence: CDR1 LNHDA, CDR2 SQIVND (reference sequence). Based on the CDR3 plus reference TRBV19 and TRBJ2-7, the full variable domain is DGGITQSPKYLFRKEGQNVTLSCEQNLNHDAMYWYRQDPGQGLRLIYYSQIVNDFQKGDIAEGYSVSREKKESFPLTVTSAQKNPTAFYLCASSPEVGLWYEQYFGPGTRLTVT.

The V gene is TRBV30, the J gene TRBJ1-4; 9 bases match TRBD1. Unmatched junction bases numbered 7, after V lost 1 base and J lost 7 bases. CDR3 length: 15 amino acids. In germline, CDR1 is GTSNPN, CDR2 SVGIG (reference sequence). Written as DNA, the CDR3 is TGTGCCTGGAGTGGGGGAGGGACAGGGTCTGAAAAACTGTTTTTT. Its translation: CAWSGGGTGSEKLFF.

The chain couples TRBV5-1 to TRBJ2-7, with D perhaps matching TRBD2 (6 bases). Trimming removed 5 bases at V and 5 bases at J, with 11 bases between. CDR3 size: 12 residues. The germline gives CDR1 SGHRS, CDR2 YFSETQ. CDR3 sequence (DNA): TGCGCCAGCAGGCGGGGTTTAGACGAGCAGTACTTC. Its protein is CASRRGLDEQYF.

CDR3 in DNA: TGTGCCAGCAGTTCCGGGACATCTAGCAATCAGCCCCAGCATTTT. Its protein product is CASSSGTSSNQPQHF. The V and J genes are TRBV27 and TRBJ1-5, with D possibly being TRBD1 (6 bases). This CDR3 has 15 residues. The germline V gene has CDR1 MNHEY and CDR2 SMNVEV (reference sequence). V was cut by 4 bases and J by 0 bases, with 10 bases left in between.

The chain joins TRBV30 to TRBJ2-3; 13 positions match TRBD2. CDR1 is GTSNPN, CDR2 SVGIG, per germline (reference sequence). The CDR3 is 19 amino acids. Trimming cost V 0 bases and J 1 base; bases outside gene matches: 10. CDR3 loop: CAWSVRRTSGRFGTDTQYF. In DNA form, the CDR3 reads TGTGCCTGGAGTGTACGTAGGACTAGCGGGAGATTCGGCACAGATACGCAGTATTTT. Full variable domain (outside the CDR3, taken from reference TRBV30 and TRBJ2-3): SQTIHQWPATLVQPVGSPLSLECTVEGTSNPNLYWYRQAAGRGLQLLFYSVGIGQISSEVPQNLSASRPQDRQFILSSKKLLLSDSGFYLCAWSVRRTSGRFGTDTQYFGPGTRLTVL.

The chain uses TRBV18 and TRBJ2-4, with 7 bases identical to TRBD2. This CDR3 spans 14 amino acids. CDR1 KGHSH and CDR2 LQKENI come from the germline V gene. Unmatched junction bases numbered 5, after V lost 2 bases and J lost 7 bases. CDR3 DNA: TGTGCCAGCTCACCAGCTAGCGGATGGAACATTCAGTACTTC. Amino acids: CASSPASGWNIQYF.

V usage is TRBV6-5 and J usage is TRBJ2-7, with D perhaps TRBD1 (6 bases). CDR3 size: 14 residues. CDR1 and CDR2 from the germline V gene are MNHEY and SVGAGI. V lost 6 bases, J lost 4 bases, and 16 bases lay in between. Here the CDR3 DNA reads TGTGCCAGCAGAAAAAACAGGGATTTATACGAGCAGTACTTC. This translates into CASRKNRDLYEQYF.

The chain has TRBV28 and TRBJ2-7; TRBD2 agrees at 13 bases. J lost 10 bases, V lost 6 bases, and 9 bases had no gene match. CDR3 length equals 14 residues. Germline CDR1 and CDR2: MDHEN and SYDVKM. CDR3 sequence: CASRTSGTSGDQYF. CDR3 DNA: TGTGCCAGCAGAACCTCCGGGACTAGCGGGGATCAGTACTTC.

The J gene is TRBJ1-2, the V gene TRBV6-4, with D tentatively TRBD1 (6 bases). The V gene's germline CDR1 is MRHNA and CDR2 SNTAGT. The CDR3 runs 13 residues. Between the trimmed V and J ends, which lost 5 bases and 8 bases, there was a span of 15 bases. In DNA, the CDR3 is TGTGCCAGCAGTATGGGGGCATCTCAGGGCTACACCTTC. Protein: CASSMGASQGYTF.

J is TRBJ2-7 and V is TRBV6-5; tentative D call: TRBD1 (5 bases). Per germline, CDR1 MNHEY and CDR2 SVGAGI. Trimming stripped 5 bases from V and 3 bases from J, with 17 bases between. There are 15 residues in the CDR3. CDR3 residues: CASSPGSGALYEQYF. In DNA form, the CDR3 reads TGTGCCAGCAGTCCCGGATCTGGGGCCCTCTACGAGCAGTACTTC.

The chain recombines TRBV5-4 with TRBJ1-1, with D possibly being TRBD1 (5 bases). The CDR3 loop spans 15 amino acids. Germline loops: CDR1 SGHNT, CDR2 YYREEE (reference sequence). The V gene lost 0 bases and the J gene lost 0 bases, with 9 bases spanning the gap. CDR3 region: CASSLGGALNTEAFF. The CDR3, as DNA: TGTGCCAGCAGCTTGGGGGGCGCACTGAACACTGAAGCTTTCTTT. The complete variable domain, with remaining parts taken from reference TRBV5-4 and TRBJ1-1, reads ETGVTQSPTHLIKTRGQQVTLRCSSQSGHNTVSWYQQALGQGPQFIFQYYREEENGRGNFPPRFSGLQFPNYSSELNVNALELDDSALYLCASSLGGALNTEAFFGQGTRLTVV.

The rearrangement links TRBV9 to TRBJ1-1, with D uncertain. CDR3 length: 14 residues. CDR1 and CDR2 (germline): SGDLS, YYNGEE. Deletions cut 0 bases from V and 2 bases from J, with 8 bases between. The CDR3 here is CASSVEHINTEAFF. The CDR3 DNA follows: TGTGCCAGCAGCGTAGAACACATCAACACTGAAGCTTTCTTT.